This T cell receptor (beta chain) was recovered during a study of CXCR3-negative and CXCR3-positive naive CD8 T cells. Study-wide results and limits: In CXCR3-positive naive cells, the TRB CDR3s were more hydrophobic than in CXCR3-negative naive cells.

In germline, CDR1 is SGHVS, CDR2 FNYEAQ. This CDR3 spans 14 amino acids. Libraries were UMI-labeled 5' RACE TRB cDNA. TCRdb re-called the 5' RACE reads and catalogs CDR3 proteins one per entry, DNA excluded. This sample's table reports 120,000 to 150,000 distinct CDR3 sequences. Remarks on this clonotype: Its antigen is as yet unknown.

Sample: naive CXCR3+ CD8+ T cells from blood. Subset given: CD45RO-CCR7+CD27+CD95- naive CD8+ T cells expressing CXCR3 (TNR3+). The sequence derives from a human donor in good health. Some clones in this sample may be carry-over from other donors' samples. The chain has TRBV7-6 and TRBJ2-3; the TCRdb D gene call, TRBD1, has no DNA to confirm it. CDR3 amino acids: CASSLAGGTDTQYF. Based on the CDR3 plus reference TRBV7-6 and TRBJ2-3, the full variable domain is GAGVSQSPRYKVTKRGQDVALRCDPISGHVSLYWYRQALGQGPEFLTYFNYEAQQDKSGLPNDRFSAERPEGSISTLTIQRTEQRDSAMYRCASSLAGGTDTQYFGPGTRLTVL.